Sequencing of this T cell receptor (beta chain) was carried out in a study of cytomegalovirus exposure and HLA in healthy donors. Study findings and constraints: The study found most TCR sequences rare, yet found some public TCRs in many donors.

Data came from immunoSEQ multiplex PCR; TCRdb stores just in-frame clones and leaves some out. The data hold approximately 160,000 clones, with roughly nine tenths observed a single time. The CDR3 loop spans 14 amino acids. The V end was cut by 5 bases, the J end by 6 bases, with 14 bases between. CDR1 is MGHDK and CDR2 is SYGVNS in the germline V gene. With regard to this clone: Its antigen is as yet unknown.

The sequence was collected from a woman under 30 in good health and CMV-seropositive. The chain uses TRBV25-1 and TRBJ2-1; D is ambiguous. Sequenced material: PBMCs. The CDR3 reads CASSMGSIGNEQFF. CDR3 DNA: TGTGCCAGCAGTATGGGCTCTATAGGCAATGAGCAGTTCTTC.